Many counts were recorded for the clone carrying this T cell receptor beta chain. Its antigen is not known. The record originates from a study of CD8 T cells in ankylosing spondylitis. General study points: Made up of under ten highly homologous variants, a TCR beta motif appeared characteristic of ankylosing spondylitis blood. Significant enrichment of disease-linked clones was reportedly seen in matched ankylosing spondylitis synovial fluid.

The germline V gene has CDR1 DFQATT and CDR2 SNEGSKA (reference sequence). Trimming cost V 1 base and J 9 bases, with 9 bases left between them. The CDR3 covers 11 residues. TCRdb redid the calling of the 5' RACE reads with MiXCR, one entry per CDR3 protein. The data show just under 550,000 distinct CDR3 sequences, roughly 13% seen once. The clonotype originates from a male donor with ankylosing spondylitis. The V call is TRBV20-1, the J call TRBJ2-5; no firm D call. The specimen sequenced was blood, either unsorted or a sorted T cell fraction (not recorded which). The CDR3 here is CSARASRSQYF. CDR3 bases: TGCAGTGCTAGAGCCTCAAGATCCCAGTACTTC.